This T cell receptor beta chain was captured in a study of blood T cell repertoires in COVID-19. In the study overall: COVID-19 samples from acute and convalescent phases originated in the United States, Italy and Spain. From T cells, B-cell-depleted T cells, or PBMCs came the material, which was cDNA or gDNA.

TCRdb's table, derived via immunoSEQ multiplex PCR, lists solely in-frame clones and lacks some. This sample yields 50,000 or so clones, of which 75% to 90% are seen a single time; 15% to 20% belongs to the top ten. Germline loops: CDR1 MDHEN, CDR2 SYDVKM. With V trimmed by 4 bases and J by 5 bases, 7 bases remained unmatched. The CDR3 has 14 amino acids. This TCR derives from a human donor in a cohort sampled during active COVID-19. The sequencing sample was made of peripheral blood. The chain joins TRBV28 to TRBJ1-2, with 7 bases lining up with TRBD1. This CDR3 reads CASSSGGALYGYTF. As DNA, the CDR3 is TGTGCCAGCAGTTCAGGGGGTGCCCTATATGGCTACACCTTC.